The 8 T cell receptor beta chains given below trace back to one sample, sequenced in a study of cytomegalovirus exposure and HLA in healthy donors. Only in-frame clones appear in the TCRdb table, and some are missing; sequencing was by immunoSEQ multiplex PCR. The table includes hundreds of thousands of clones, roughly 84% detected once. Material for sequencing was PBMCs. The receptors here all came from a woman aged 18 to 35 in good health and CMV-seropositive.

The V gene is TRBV28, the J gene TRBJ2-5, with 7 bases identical to TRBD1. V shed 5 bases, J shed 1 base, and the junction held 4 bases outside the gene matches. The CDR3 has 14 residues. Germline loops: CDR1 MDHEN, CDR2 SYDVKM. The CDR3 region has the DNA TGTGCCAGCAGTCCCGGGACAGTCCAAGAGACCCAGTACTTC. Its protein product is CASSPGTVQETQYF. Using reference TRBV28 and TRBJ2-5 for the parts outside the CDR3, the full variable domain is DVKVTQSSRYLVKRTGEKVFLECVQDMDHENMFWYRQDPGLGLRLIYFSYDVKMKEKGDIPEGYSVSREKKERFSLILESASTNQTSMYLCASSPGTVQETQYFGPGTRLLVL.

V gene TRBV15 combines with J gene TRBJ1-5; weak D call: TRBD1 (6 bases). The V gene's germline CDR1 is LNHNV and CDR2 YYDKDF (reference sequence). This CDR3 is 15 amino acids long. V lost 11 bases and J lost 0, with 17 bases in between. CDR3 nucleotide sequence: TGTGCCCCCCGGGGGGCCGAAGATAGCAATCAGCCCCAGCATTTT. The encoded protein is CAPRGAEDSNQPQHF.

The rearrangement uses TRBV15 and TRBJ1-1; tentatively, D is TRBD1 (6 bases). V was trimmed by 6 bases and J by 1 base, leaving 12 bases between them. This CDR3 contains 14 residues. Germline V gives CDR1 LNHNV, CDR2 YYDKDF (reference sequence). As DNA, the CDR3 is TGTGCCACCAGAAAAGACAGGTGGAACACTGAAGCTTTCTTT. Translated: CATRKDRWNTEAFF.

This clone is a singleton in its sample. At one end, the junction sequence differs from germline, possibly due to a read error. J is TRBJ1-2 and V is TRBV27; D not certain. The germline gives CDR1 MNHEY, CDR2 SMNVEV (reference sequence). The CDR3 runs to 13 residues. As DNA, the CDR3 is TGTGCCAGCAGTCCCTCCCGAAACTTTGGCTACACCTTC. As protein: CASSPSRNFGYTF.

The genes are TRBV9 and TRBJ2-6, with D possibly being TRBD1 (6 bases). V was cut by 2 bases and J by 4 bases, with 10 bases left in between. The CDR3 sequence is 15 residues long. Germline lookup yields CDR1 SGDLS and CDR2 YYNGEE. The CDR3 loop is CASSVQGTGANVLTF. CDR3 bases: TGTGCCAGCAGCGTTCAGGGGACCGGGGCCAACGTCCTGACTTTC.

The chain uses TRBV5-6 and TRBJ2-2; 7 bases align to TRBD1. V lost 5 bases, J lost 4 bases, and 11 bases stayed unmatched. Germline V gene lookup returns CDR1 SGHDT and CDR2 YYEEEE. The CDR3 is 16 amino acids. The CDR3 spells CASSVLRQGVTGELFF. For the CDR3, the DNA is TGTGCCAGCAGTGTTCTAAGACAGGGTGTCACCGGGGAGCTGTTTTTT.

V usage is TRBV7-8 and J usage is TRBJ1-5; TRBD1 might be the D (5 bases). CDR1 SGHVS and CDR2 FQNEAQ come from the germline V gene. The length of the CDR3 is 14 residues. The germline V and J ends were trimmed by 2 bases and 7 bases, with 12 bases remaining between them. CDR3 region: CASSLRGVRQPQHF. In DNA, the CDR3 is TGTGCCAGCAGCTTACGGGGGGTTAGGCAGCCCCAGCATTTT.

This clone appeared once. This sequence joins TRBV5-6 and TRBJ2-5, with TRBD1 identical over 10 bases. The germline V gene encodes CDR1 SGHDT and CDR2 YYEEEE. This CDR3 has 17 residues. Trimming cost V 0 bases and J 3 bases; bases outside gene matches: 8. The CDR3 DNA sequence: TGTGCCAGCAGCTTGGTGGGGGGGGGACAGGGGAAAGAGACCCAGTACTTC. It specifies CASSLVGGGQGKETQYF.